The clone carrying this TCR beta chain was counted between two and nine times. Unique molecular identifiers featured in how the TCRbeta library was prepared. Using its own MiXCR run on the PCR reads, TCRdb lists one record per CDR3 protein. This table has around 200,000 distinct CDR3 sequences, roughly 6.8% appearing once. The entry originates in a study of T-cell reconstitution after alpha-beta-depleted transplantation in children. The germline V gene encodes CDR1 DFQATT and CDR2 SNEGSKA (reference sequence). J gave up 3 bases and V 1 base, and 10 bases lay outside the gene matches. This CDR3 is 16 amino acids long.

The J gene is TRBJ1-1, the V gene TRBV20-1, with 8 bases matching TRBD1. The TCR originated in a human donor who donated a stem cell graft to a child with Wiskott-Aldrich syndrome. This specimen consisted of PBMCs from the stem cell graft donor, obtained from the stem cell graft. This chain's CDR3 is CSARADRGGLDTEAFF. CDR3 coding DNA: TGCAGTGCTAGAGCAGACAGGGGTGGTCTGGACACTGAAGCTTTCTTT.